What follows are 21 T cell receptor beta chains derived from one specimen sequenced in a study of blood T cell repertoires in COVID-19. TCRdb's table, derived via immunoSEQ multiplex PCR, lists solely in-frame clones and lacks some. The table records about 480,000 clones, approximately 91% of them present only once. Sequenced sample: PBMCs or T cells enriched from blood (not recorded which). The receptors were sampled from a woman in her sixties or seventies who had recovered from COVID-19.

This clone is a singleton in its sample. This sequence joins TRBV27 and TRBJ1-5, with 7 bases matching TRBD1. There are 13 residues in the CDR3. J was trimmed by 4 bases and V by 4 bases; bases with no gene match: 1. The germline V gene has CDR1 MNHEY and CDR2 SMNVEV (reference sequence). The CDR3 here is CASSWDRNQPQHF. The CDR3 DNA follows: TGTGCCAGCAGTTGGGACAGAAATCAGCCCCAGCATTTT.

Details on this clone: Distinct nucleotide sequences in the sample also encode this CDR3. This chain links TRBV5-1 with TRBJ1-6; TRBD1 agrees at 8 bases. This CDR3 spans 15 amino acids. V dropped 0 bases and J dropped 5; count of bases not matched to a gene: 1. CDR1 is SGHRS, CDR2 YFSETQ, per germline. DNA for the CDR3: TGCGCCAGCAGCTTGGGGACAGGGAATAATTCACCCCTCCACTTT. Its translation: CASSLGTGNNSPLHF.

V usage is TRBV12-1 and J usage is TRBJ2-1; the table's D call, TRBD2, was not checked against the DNA. TRBV12-1 is noted as a pseudogene. The CDR3 spans 16 residues. The CDR3 DNA follows: TGTGCCAGCAGCACCCGACTAGCGGGGAGATACAATGAGCAGTTCTTC. Residues: CASSTRLAGRYNEQFF.

V gene TRBV3-1 (or the pseudogene TRBV3-2) combines with J gene TRBJ1-6; D not certain. With 2 bases removed from V and 10 bases from J, the gap between germline ends came to 12 bases. The length of the CDR3 is 14 residues. CDR1 is LGHDT, CDR2 YNNKEL, per germline (reference sequence). CDR3 sequence: CASSQLKEGSPLHF. CDR3 bases: TGTGCCAGCAGCCAACTTAAAGAGGGCTCACCCCTCCACTTT.

The rearrangement uses TRBV5-6 and TRBJ1-1, with no clear D. The CDR3 is made up of 12 amino acids. The germline gives CDR1 SGHDT, CDR2 YYEEEE. With 1 base removed from V and 5 bases from J, the gap between germline ends came to 6 bases. In DNA, the CDR3 is TGTGCCAGCAGCTTGTGGGCTACTGAAGCTTTCTTT. It codes for CASSLWATEAFF.

The rearrangement joins TRBV19 to TRBJ2-1; TRBD1 agrees at 8 bases. V trimming: 6 bases; J trimming: 8 bases; junction bases outside the gene matches: 9. CDR3 size: 14 residues. CDR1 is LNHDA and CDR2 is SQIVND in the germline V gene (reference sequence). The CDR3 coding sequence is TGTGCCAGTAGCCCTCAGGGGGCTCGGGATGAGCAGTTCTTC. It specifies CASSPQGARDEQFF.

This rearrangement joins TRBV27 to TRBJ2-3, with 13 bases fitting TRBD2. Germline V gene lookup returns CDR1 MNHEY and CDR2 SMNVEV (reference sequence). Trimming removed 4 bases from V and 5 bases from J; junction bases left unmatched: 12. This CDR3 comprises 18 residues. The DNA for the CDR3 is TGTGCCAGCAGTTCAACTCGACTAGCGGGGGGCCAGGGAGATACGCAGTATTTT. It codes for CASSSTRLAGGQGDTQYF.

The chain employs TRBV12-2 and TRBJ2-7; no DNA check was done on the table's D call, TRBD1. TRBV12-2 is reported as a pseudogene. The CDR3 loop spans 16 amino acids. The CDR3 loop is CASRLVCHRSTYEQYV. CDR3 DNA sequence: TGTGCAAGTCGCTTAGTGTGTCACAGGTCGACCTACGAGCAGTACGTC.

This clone was recorded only once. This chain joins TRBV25-1 and TRBJ1-5, with a tentative D call TRBD1 (6 bases). The CDR3 is made up of 16 amino acids. From germline, CDR1 is MGHDK and CDR2 SYGVNS. The V gene lost 3 bases and the J gene lost 3 bases, with 15 bases spanning the gap. CDR3 bases: TGTGCCAGCAGTGACAGAACACAGGGTTTCAATCAGCCCCAGCATTTT. It is translated as CASSDRTQGFNQPQHF.

The V gene is TRBV4-1, the J gene TRBJ1-2, with 10 bases aligning to TRBD1. CDR1 and CDR2 from the germline V gene are MGHRA and YSYEKL. Losses at the gene ends were 2 bases for V and 1 base for J; bases not matched to a gene: 10. The CDR3 length is 18 residues. CDR3 in amino acids: CASSQSSGQGLGNYGYTF. The CDR3 bases are TGCGCCAGCAGCCAATCCTCGGGACAGGGGCTGGGTAACTATGGCTACACCTTC.

The V and J genes are TRBV7-9 and TRBJ1-2; weak D call: TRBD1 (5 bases). The CDR3 length is 13 residues. V was pared by 1 base and J by 8 bases, with 11 bases between. Germline CDR1 and CDR2: SEHNR and FQNEAQ (reference sequence). The CDR3 DNA sequence: TGTGCCAGCAGCTTAGTTAGGGGTCTCGGCTACACCTTC. Amino acid sequence: CASSLVRGLGYTF. Filled out from reference TRBV7-9 and TRBJ1-2, the complete variable domain reads DTGVSQNPRHKITKRGQNVTFRCDPISEHNRLYWYRQTLGQGPEFLTYFQNEAQLEKSRLLSDRFSAERPKGSFSTLEIQRTEQGDSAMYLCASSLVRGLGYTFGSGTRLTVV.

The chain links TRBV24-1 to TRBJ1-1, with 10 bases fitting TRBD1. Germline V lookup: CDR1 KGHDR, CDR2 SFDVKD. The V and J ends lost 9 bases and 4 bases, in that order; junction bases with no gene match: 4. The CDR3 spans 13 residues. CDR3 in DNA: TGTGCCACCCAGGACAGGGGGAGCACTGAAGCTTTCTTT. As protein: CATQDRGSTEAFF.

The sample holds a few counts of this clone. V and J are TRBV3-1 (or the pseudogene TRBV3-2) and TRBJ1-1; 10 nucleotides line up with TRBD1. The CDR3 is 14 amino acids. Per germline, CDR1 LGHDT and CDR2 YNNKEL (reference sequence). V dropped 3 bases and J dropped 5; count of bases not matched to a gene: 3. CDR3: CASSQGQGRTEAFF. The CDR3 DNA is TGTGCCAGCAGCCAGGGACAGGGGAGGACTGAAGCTTTCTTT.

V usage is TRBV7-6 and J usage is TRBJ1-4; perhaps TRBD1 as D (5 bases). The V and J ends lost 1 base and 8 bases respectively, with 14 bases between them. This CDR3 contains 15 residues. The V gene's germline CDR1 is SGHVS and CDR2 FNYEAQ. CDR3 protein: CASSLVDGAAEKLFF. The CDR3, as DNA: TGTGCCAGCAGCTTAGTTGATGGGGCGGCGGAAAAACTGTTTTTT.

This clone was found once. The gene calls are TRBV11-2 and TRBJ2-1, with 9 bases aligning to TRBD2. Per the germline V gene, CDR1 is SGHAT and CDR2 is FQNNGV. The V segment lost 5 bases and the J segment 10 bases; nucleotides outside the gene matches: 15. The CDR3 spans 16 residues. CDR3 DNA sequence: TGTGCCAGCAGCAAACCGGGACTAGCCCCACCAGGCGAGCAGTTCTTC. Its translation: CASSKPGLAPPGEQFF. The whole variable domain, filled in from reference TRBV11-2 and TRBJ2-1, reads EAGVAQSPRYKIIEKRQSVAFWCNPISGHATLYWYQQILGQGPKLLIQFQNNGVVDDSQLPKDRFSAERLKGVDSTLKIQPAKLEDSAVYLCASSKPGLAPPGEQFFGPGTRLTVL.

CDR3 sequence (DNA): TGCAGTGCTAAGCGGGGTGAGACCCAGTACTTC. Amino acid sequence: CSAKRGETQYF. V gene TRBV20-1 combines with J gene TRBJ2-5; the match to TRBD2 covers 7 bases. V was clipped by 4 bases and J by 5 bases; unmatched bases: 1. The CDR3 has 11 amino acids. From germline, CDR1 is DFQATT and CDR2 SNEGSKA (reference sequence).

In this sample, this clone turned up once. V usage is TRBV5-1 and J usage is TRBJ2-7, with 8 bases aligning to TRBD1. There are 16 residues in the CDR3. Trimming removed 7 bases from V and 2 bases from J; junction bases left unmatched: 14. The germline V gene encodes CDR1 SGHRS and CDR2 YFSETQ. Written as DNA, the CDR3 is TGCGCCAGCGGATTACAGCCGGGACAGGCAACCTACGAGCAGTACGTC. It codes for CASGLQPGQATYEQYV.

CDR3 DNA: TGTGCCACCAGTGATGCGGGACAGGGGGACTACGAGCAGTACTTC. Translated, it gives CATSDAGQGDYEQYF. The chain recombines TRBV24-1 with TRBJ2-7; 11 nucleotides align to TRBD1. V shed 3 bases and J 3 bases; nucleotides not matched to a gene: 3. The CDR3 covers 15 residues. CDR1 is KGHDR and CDR2 is SFDVKD in the germline V gene.

V is TRBV7-9 and J is TRBJ2-3, with 7 bases that match TRBD1. The CDR3 covers 15 residues. CDR1 is SEHNR and CDR2 is FQNEAQ in the germline V gene (reference sequence). Trimming cost V 4 bases and J 2 bases; bases outside gene matches: 6. The CDR3 DNA sequence: TGTGCCAGCAGCTCGGGACAGCTTTCCACAGATACGCAGTATTTT. It codes for CASSSGQLSTDTQYF.

The chain links TRBV5-1 to TRBJ2-5; D possibly corresponds to TRBD1 (6 bases). The CDR3 length is 17 residues. V dropped 4 bases and J dropped 4 bases, with 23 bases sitting between them. Germline CDR1 reads SGHRS; CDR2 reads YFSETQ. The CDR3 nucleotides read TGCGCCAGCAGCCTCCCGGACAGCTCTAGTTTCCCAGAGACCCAGTACTTC. It codes for CASSLPDSSSFPETQYF. The full variable domain, with the rest looked up from reference TRBV5-1 and TRBJ2-5, is KAGVTQTPRYLIKTRGQQVTLSCSPISGHRSVSWYQQTPGQGLQFLFEYFSETQRNKGNFPGRFSGRQFSNSRSEMNVSTLELGDSALYLCASSLPDSSSFPETQYFGPGTRLLVL.

The rearrangement links TRBV30 to TRBJ1-2, with TRBD1 as a possible D gene (6 bases). Trimming removed 7 bases from V and 7 bases from J, with 19 bases in between. The CDR3 spans 13 residues. Germline V gene lookup returns CDR1 GTSNPN and CDR2 SVGIG (reference sequence). CDR3 in amino acids: CASRDGGPSGYTF. CDR3 DNA: TGTGCCTCCAGAGACGGGGGGCCAAGTGGCTACACCTTC.